Detailed here is one T cell receptor beta chain. The CDR3 consists of 14 residues. V lost 6 bases and J 4 bases, leaving 16 bases between the germline ends. Germline CDR1 WNHNN, CDR2 SYGVQD (reference sequence). The assay was immunoSEQ multiplex PCR, and TCRdb's table has in-frame clones only and misses some. The table shows about 160,000 clones, with roughly 94% occurring only once. This record belongs to a study of control samples from healthy donors and cancer patients. The specimen was PBMCs. V is TRBV10-1 and J is TRBJ2-7; D gene unclear. The source of this sequence is a man between 60 and 75 years old with colorectal cancer. The CDR3 bases are TGCGCCAGCAGCGATAACCCCGACAAGTACGAGCAGTACTTC. It translates to CASSDNPDKYEQYF.